The 9 T cell receptor beta chains in this list originate from one sample, sequenced in a study of cytomegalovirus exposure and HLA in healthy donors. Researchers ran the PCR with 60 Vbeta and 13 Jbeta primers. The repertoire was sequenced with immunoSEQ multiplex PCR; TCRdb's copy has only in-frame clones and lacks some. The sample carries approximately 60,000 clones, about 82% recorded once. Specimen: PBMCs. These receptors came from a man aged 30-40 years in good health and CMV-seronegative.

V and J are TRBV7-9 and TRBJ2-2; TRBD1 matches at 7 bases. V was pared by 6 bases and J by 1 base, with 8 bases of the junction left unmatched. The CDR3 consists of 16 residues. The V gene's germline CDR1 is SEHNR and CDR2 FQNEAQ (reference sequence). The CDR3 here is CASSRGQNLNTGELFF. As DNA, the CDR3 is TGTGCCAGCAGTCGGGGACAGAACCTGAACACCGGGGAGCTGTTTTTT. Looking up the rest from reference TRBV7-9 and TRBJ2-2 gives the full variable domain: DTGVSQNPRHKITKRGQNVTFRCDPISEHNRLYWYRQTLGQGPEFLTYFQNEAQLEKSRLLSDRFSAERPKGSFSTLEIQRTEQGDSAMYLCASSRGQNLNTGELFFGEGSRLTVL.

This clone appeared a few times. The chain carries TRBV28 and TRBJ1-5, with unresolved D. The V gene's germline CDR1 is MDHEN and CDR2 SYDVKM. The CDR3 runs to 14 residues. Trimming stripped 2 bases from V and 1 base from J, with 6 bases between. In DNA form, the CDR3 reads TGTGCCAGCAGTTTAGGAGGGAGCAATCAGCCCCAGCATTTT. Encoded protein: CASSLGGSNQPQHF.

This chain uses TRBV2 with TRBJ2-5; 9 bases agree with TRBD2. Germline loops: CDR1 SNHLY, CDR2 FYNNEI. This CDR3 is 16 amino acids long. The junction had 9 bases not matched to a gene; V was cut back by 5 bases and J by 2 bases. CDR3 in DNA: TGTGCCAGCAGTCTCGGGCTAGCGGGACCTCAAGAGACCCAGTACTTC. Its protein product is CASSLGLAGPQETQYF.

V usage is TRBV6-5 and J usage is TRBJ1-5, with TRBD1 matching 7 bases. J gave up 4 bases and V 6 bases, and 9 bases lay outside the gene matches. CDR1 is MNHEY, CDR2 SVGAGI, per germline. The CDR3 length is 15 residues. The CDR3 here is CASSRTGAQNQPQHF. Here the CDR3 DNA reads TGTGCCAGCAGCCGTACAGGGGCCCAAAATCAGCCCCAGCATTTT.

The table lists this clone with a few counts. This chain's CDR3 is CASSLWGQGEMSGYTF. The CDR3 DNA sequence: TGTGCCAGCAGCCTGTGGGGACAGGGGGAAATGAGTGGCTACACCTTC. The chain uses TRBV7-2 and TRBJ1-2, with TRBD1 matching 11 bases. The CDR3 totals 16 residues. CDR1 and CDR2 (germline): SGHTA, FQGNSA. The ends lost 5 bases at V and 7 bases at J; junction bases unmatched: 12.

This chain links TRBV10-3 with TRBJ2-3, with 11 bases that match TRBD2. V lost 6 bases, J lost 2 bases, and 4 bases stayed unmatched. This CDR3 region has 15 residues. In germline, CDR1 is ENHRY, CDR2 SYGVKD. The chain's CDR3 is CAIRIAGGPTDTQYF. The CDR3 DNA reads as TGTGCCATCAGAATAGCGGGGGGGCCCACAGATACGCAGTATTTT.

The J gene is TRBJ2-7, the V gene TRBV6-5; D is perhaps TRBD2 (6 bases). CDR3 length: 15 residues. V lost 0 bases and J lost 5, with 14 bases in between. The germline gives CDR1 MNHEY, CDR2 SVGAGI. The CDR3 bases are TGTGCCAGCAGTTACTCCTTGGGAGGCACCCACGAGCAGTACTTC. It translates to CASSYSLGGTHEQYF.

V is TRBV29-1 and J is TRBJ2-3; no firm D call. Trimming took 7 bases from V and 0 from J, leaving 11 bases between them. This CDR3 has 13 residues. Germline CDR1 SQVTM, CDR2 ANQGSEA. CDR3 DNA sequence: TGCAGCGGGAGAAACCTTAGCACAGATACGCAGTATTTT. Translation: CSGRNLSTDTQYF.

This chain links TRBV6-5 with TRBJ1-1; 9 bases map to TRBD1. The CDR3 is 16 amino acids. Germline lookup yields CDR1 MNHEY and CDR2 SVGAGI. After removal of 0 bases from V and 4 bases from J, the junction contained 6 bases not matched to a gene. CDR3 coding DNA: TGTGCCAGCAGTTACTCATACAGGGGGCTGGTCACTGAAGCTTTCTTT. Protein sequence: CASSYSYRGLVTEAFF.